This T cell receptor beta chain was profiled in a study of T cells expressing NK-cell markers. Study-wide results and limits: These clonotypes, the leaders elsewhere, also led the CD3+CD56-NKG2C+ fraction in a few donors.

Germline assignment: CDR1 SNHLY and CDR2 FYNNEI. The CDR3 consists of 18 residues. From its re-call of the 5' RACE reads, TCRdb lists each CDR3 protein once, without DNA. Its listing shows under 600,000 distinct CDR3 sequences. Comments on this clonotype: Its antigen is undetermined.

This clonotype was sampled from a woman between 50 and 59 years old in good health. The chain carries TRBV2 and TRBJ2-6. The sample was blood T cells: a sorted CD56 or NKG2C T cell subset, CD4+ or CD8+ T cells, or bulk PBMC T cells (not recorded which). This CDR3 reads CASSEALPSYSGANVLTF.